These 13 T cell receptor beta chains came from one sample sequenced in a study of CD8 T cells in Susac syndrome. An amount of RNA that ranged from roughly 0.45 to 1 ug was reverse transcribed with random hexamers. TCRdb analysed the immunoSEQ multiplex PCR reads with MiXCR anew, one entry per CDR3 protein. In the table there are a few hundred thousand distinct CDR3 sequences, 95% of which are singletons. Sequencing used CD4+ T cells from PBMCs. These receptors were collected from a human donor with multiple sclerosis.

The chain couples TRBV27 to TRBJ1-1; D may be TRBD1 (5 bases). Trimming removed 3 bases at V and 4 bases at J, with 15 bases between. From germline, CDR1 is MNHEY and CDR2 SMNVEV (reference sequence). The CDR3 sequence is 15 residues long. The CDR3, as DNA: TGTGCCAGCAGTTTGTTAGGGGCAGATGCCACTGAAGCTTTCTTT. As protein: CASSLLGADATEAFF.

The chain has TRBV20-1 and TRBJ1-6, with D possibly TRBD1 on 5 matching bases. Trimming cost V 2 bases and J 0 bases, with 8 bases left between them. The CDR3 has 15 amino acids. The germline V gene has CDR1 DFQATT and CDR2 SNEGSKA (reference sequence). CDR3 in DNA: TGCAGTGCTAGACAGGGAAGCTCCTATAATTCACCCCTCCACTTT. This codes for CSARQGSSYNSPLHF.

This clonotype has a single count. The chain couples TRBV4-2 to TRBJ2-3; D unclear. Deletions cut 0 bases from V and 2 bases from J, with 15 bases between. The CDR3 runs 17 residues. CDR1 and CDR2 (germline): LGHNA, YNFKEQ. CDR3 residues: CASSQDPFGASTDTQYF. DNA for the CDR3: TGTGCCAGCAGCCAAGATCCTTTTGGCGCGTCCACAGATACGCAGTATTTT.

This clonotype was counted a single time. CDR3 sequence: CSGRPYTGSGYTF. For the CDR3, the DNA is TGCAGCGGACGACCCTATACAGGGTCTGGCTACACCTTC. The chain is built from TRBV29-1 and TRBJ1-2; TRBD1 might be the D (6 bases). The CDR3 runs to 13 residues. Trimming stripped 7 bases from V and 7 bases from J, with 19 bases between. Germline values: CDR1 SQVTM, CDR2 ANQGSEA.

The chain employs TRBV6-2 or TRBV6-3 and TRBJ2-5; D perhaps matches TRBD2 (6 bases). The V gene's germline CDR1 is MNHEY and CDR2 SVGEGT. This CDR3 is built from 14 residues. The V end lost 5 bases, the J end lost 5 bases, and 15 bases lay between the germline ends. CDR3 loop: CASSLLSGVETQYF. The CDR3 DNA sequence: TGTGCCAGCAGTCTCCTTTCGGGGGTGGAGACCCAGTACTTC.

The chain has TRBV29-1 and TRBJ1-1; D is unclear. Germline loops: CDR1 SQVTM, CDR2 ANQGSEA. The CDR3 is made up of 13 amino acids. V was trimmed by 2 bases and J by 1 base, leaving 8 bases between them. The CDR3 region is CSVELQTNTEAFF. The CDR3 DNA reads as TGCAGCGTTGAATTACAGACGAACACTGAAGCTTTCTTT.

The chain carries TRBV9 and TRBJ1-6; no definite D call. The CDR3 has 15 amino acids. V was pared by 0 bases and J by 0 bases, with 4 bases between. Germline CDR1 SGDLS, CDR2 YYNGEE. The CDR3 loop reads CASSVGNSYNSPLHF. As DNA, the CDR3 is TGTGCCAGCAGCGTAGGCAACTCCTATAATTCACCCCTCCACTTT.

The V and J genes are TRBV29-1 and TRBJ2-2; TRBD1 matches 7 bases. J gave up 4 bases and V 7 bases, and 6 bases lay outside the gene matches. The CDR3 is 13 amino acids. The germline V gene has CDR1 SQVTM and CDR2 ANQGSEA. This CDR3 reads CSASTGTTGELFF. CDR3 bases: TGCAGCGCTTCGACAGGGACCACCGGGGAGCTGTTTTTT.

The rearrangement joins TRBV28 to TRBJ2-7; D is unresolved. The CDR3 loop spans 13 amino acids. Deletions cut 2 bases from V and 3 bases from J, with 8 bases between. Looked up from germline, CDR1 is MDHEN and CDR2 is SYDVKM. This CDR3 reads CASSLSPLYEQYF. The CDR3 bases are TGTGCCAGCAGTTTAAGCCCACTCTACGAGCAGTACTTC.

The gene calls are TRBV27 and TRBJ1-2, with D uncertain. The CDR3 has 13 amino acids. CDR1 and CDR2 (germline): MNHEY, SMNVEV (reference sequence). The V end lost 10 bases, the J end lost 0 bases, and 12 bases lay between the germline ends. The CDR3 DNA follows: TGTGCCACCGGAGAGAGGTCTAACTATGGCTACACCTTC. Protein: CATGERSNYGYTF.

The V and J genes are TRBV18 and TRBJ1-1; D not certain. V was trimmed by 1 base and J by 7 bases, leaving 7 bases between them. Germline lookup yields CDR1 KGHSH and CDR2 LQKENI. The CDR3 totals 12 residues. The CDR3 spells CASSPRTDEAFF. CDR3 DNA: TGTGCCAGCTCACCACGAACAGATGAAGCTTTCTTT.

This chain uses TRBV10-3 with TRBJ2-7, with D perhaps TRBD1 (6 bases). CDR3 length equals 12 residues. V lost 5 bases and J 4 bases, leaving 9 bases between the germline ends. Germline CDR1 is ENHRY and CDR2 is SYGVKD. In DNA, the CDR3 is TGTGCCATCAGTCACAGGGTTTACGAGCAGTACTTC. Its translation is CAISHRVYEQYF.

The chain uses TRBV27 and TRBJ2-7; 9 bases align to TRBD1. The junction had 6 bases not matched to a gene; V was cut back by 6 bases and J by 3 bases. This CDR3 region has 14 residues. Germline V gene sequence: CDR1 MNHEY, CDR2 SMNVEV (reference sequence). The CDR3 coding sequence is TGTGCCAGCAGCTGGACAGGGGTTGGCTACGAGCAGTACTTC. This translates into CASSWTGVGYEQYF.